The 25 T cell receptor beta chains reported below all come from one sample, sequenced in a study of blood T cell repertoires in COVID-19. Clones were sequenced by immunoSEQ multiplex PCR, and TCRdb holds only the in-frame ones, with some missing. This repertoire shows 140,000 to 150,000 clones, roughly 84% found once; its top ten account for 35% to 40%. Source material: peripheral blood. These receptor sequences come from a human donor in a cohort sampled during active COVID-19.

The chain is built from TRBV7-2 and TRBJ1-6; a weak D match, TRBD1 (5 bases). This CDR3 is built from 14 residues. CDR1 is SGHTA and CDR2 is FQGNSA in the germline V gene. The V gene lost 5 bases and the J gene lost 5 bases, with 10 bases spanning the gap. CDR3 protein: CASSLRQNNSPLHF. The CDR3 DNA follows: TGTGCCAGCAGCCTCAGACAGAATAATTCACCCCTCCACTTT.

This rearrangement joins TRBV6-5 to TRBJ1-2, with D unclear. The CDR3 is 15 amino acids. V lost 6 bases to trimming and J lost 4 bases, with 18 bases between them. CDR1 and CDR2 from the germline V gene are MNHEY and SVGAGI. The DNA for the CDR3 is TGTGCCAGCAGACCAACGGACGGGAAGGTCTATGGCTACACCTTC. The encoded protein is CASRPTDGKVYGYTF.

The genes are TRBV3-1 (or the pseudogene TRBV3-2) and TRBJ2-1; 7 bases fit TRBD1. Trimming cost V 0 bases and J 9 bases; bases outside gene matches: 2. Germline loops: CDR1 LGHDT, CDR2 YNNKEL (reference sequence). This CDR3 spans 13 amino acids. This chain's CDR3 is CASSQEGGGEQFF. The CDR3 region has the DNA TGTGCCAGCAGCCAAGAAGGGGGCGGTGAGCAGTTCTTC.

The chain combines TRBV2 with TRBJ2-3; no definite D call. This CDR3 is 14 amino acids long. From germline, CDR1 is SNHLY and CDR2 FYNNEI. Trimming shortened V by 7 bases and J by 0 bases, and 11 bases separated the two germline ends. CDR3 in DNA: TGTGCCAGCACCCTTCGGGTAAGCACAGATACGCAGTATTTT. This encodes CASTLRVSTDTQYF.

The CDR3 sequence is CASSRTGTNEKLFF. The CDR3 bases are TGTGCCAGTAGTAGGACAGGTACTAATGAAAAACTGTTTTTT. V gene TRBV19 combines with J gene TRBJ1-4; 7 positions match TRBD1. CDR1 is LNHDA, CDR2 SQIVND, per germline (reference sequence). The CDR3 runs 14 residues. V trimming: 4 bases; J trimming: 2 bases; junction bases outside the gene matches: 1.

The count of this clone is one. The J gene is TRBJ2-5, the V gene TRBV24-1; D is possibly TRBD2 (6 bases). V lost 4 bases and J lost 5, with 10 bases in between. This CDR3 has 13 residues. Germline V lookup: CDR1 KGHDR, CDR2 SFDVKD. The CDR3 loop is CATSEGGRETQYF. The CDR3 DNA reads TGTGCCACCAGTGAGGGGGGAAGGGAGACCCAGTACTTC.

CDR3 amino acids: CASSPDSLNYGYTF. The CDR3 bases are TGTGCCAGCAGCCCTGACAGTCTTAACTATGGCTACACCTTC. J is TRBJ1-2 and V is TRBV2, with a weak D call TRBD1 (5 bases). Germline V gives CDR1 SNHLY, CDR2 FYNNEI. V lost 6 bases and J 1 base, leaving 12 bases between the germline ends. This CDR3 is 14 amino acids long.

The chain employs TRBV4-1 and TRBJ2-7; 7 bases agree with TRBD1. Germline V lookup: CDR1 MGHRA, CDR2 YSYEKL. The V gene end was trimmed by 2 bases and the J gene end by 0 bases; junction bases not matched to a gene: 7. The CDR3 is made up of 16 amino acids. The CDR3 here is CASSQPGQYSSYEQYF. The CDR3 region has the DNA TGCGCCAGCAGCCAACCGGGACAGTATAGCTCCTACGAGCAGTACTTC.

V gene TRBV11-2 combines with J gene TRBJ1-2; D unclear. CDR1 is SGHAT, CDR2 FQNNGV, per germline. V dropped 1 base and J dropped 3 bases, with 3 bases sitting between them. The CDR3 has 12 amino acids. The CDR3 DNA reads as TGTGCCAGCAGCTTAGGGCACTATGGCTACACCTTC. It translates to CASSLGHYGYTF.

The chain carries TRBV6-1 and TRBJ1-1; perhaps TRBD1 as D (5 bases). Germline V lookup: CDR1 MNHNS, CDR2 SASEGT. The CDR3 runs 15 residues. V was trimmed by 2 bases and J by 3 bases, leaving 13 bases between them. In nucleotides, the CDR3 is TGTGCCAGCAGTGAACCAGGGTGGGGGGACACTGAAGCTTTCTTT. It codes for CASSEPGWGDTEAFF.

This chain joins TRBV9 and TRBJ2-7; TRBD2 might be the D (6 bases). The length of the CDR3 is 15 residues. The germline CDR1 and CDR2 sequences are SGDLS and YYNGEE. V lost 3 bases, J lost 0 bases, and 13 bases lay in between. CDR3 residues: CASSAGGLISYEQYF. CDR3 coding DNA: TGTGCCAGCAGCGCCGGAGGGCTTATCTCCTACGAGCAGTACTTC.

V is TRBV14 and J is TRBJ2-1; 7 bases map to TRBD1. The germline V gene has CDR1 SGHDN and CDR2 FVKESK. The V gene end was trimmed by 4 bases and the J gene end by 8 bases; junction bases not matched to a gene: 2. The CDR3 has 12 amino acids. CDR3 region: CASSLTGDEQFF. In DNA form, the CDR3 reads TGTGCCAGCAGCCTCACAGGGGATGAGCAGTTCTTC.

The CDR3 DNA is TGCGCCAGCAGTCCCTTTCTAGCCAAAAACATTCAGTACTTC. It specifies CASSPFLAKNIQYF. This chain links TRBV4-1 with TRBJ2-4; D ambiguous. Germline V gives CDR1 MGHRA, CDR2 YSYEKL. The CDR3 loop spans 14 amino acids. V was trimmed by 6 bases and J by 0 bases, leaving 9 bases between them.

The chain joins TRBV27 to TRBJ2-7; D is uncertain. The length of the CDR3 is 15 residues. V was pared by 5 bases and J by 0 bases, with 14 bases between. Germline V lookup: CDR1 MNHEY, CDR2 SMNVEV (reference sequence). The CDR3 loop reads CASSLHFQSSYEQYF. CDR3 nucleotides: TGTGCCAGCAGTCTCCATTTTCAGTCCTCCTACGAGCAGTACTTC.

This chain connects TRBV5-1 to TRBJ1-2; D is possibly TRBD1 (5 bases). This CDR3 contains 14 residues. Germline CDR1 SGHRS, CDR2 YFSETQ. Trimming removed 0 bases at V and 6 bases at J, with 12 bases between. Here the CDR3 DNA reads TGCGCCAGCAGCTTGGAATTTCCCAGGGATGGCTACACCTTC. It specifies CASSLEFPRDGYTF.

The CDR3 reads CASSLGAGGHNEQFF. The CDR3 DNA reads TGTGCCAGCAGCTTAGGGGCGGGGGGGCACAATGAGCAGTTCTTC. The V call is TRBV7-2, the J call TRBJ2-1; TRBD2 agrees at 9 bases. The ends lost 1 base at V and 5 bases at J; junction bases unmatched: 3. The V gene's germline CDR1 is SGHTA and CDR2 FQGNSA. The CDR3 is 15 residues long.

The chain carries TRBV7-8 and TRBJ2-5; TRBD2 aligns across 13 bases. The germline V gene has CDR1 SGHVS and CDR2 FQNEAQ. With V trimmed by 6 bases and J by 3 bases, 7 bases remained unmatched. The CDR3 covers 16 residues. CDR3 sequence (DNA): TGTGCCAGCAGTCCACTAGCGGGGGGGCATAAAGAGACCCAGTACTTC. Translation gives CASSPLAGGHKETQYF. Variable domain in full (rest from reference TRBV7-8 and TRBJ2-5): GAGVSQSPRYKVAKRGQDVALRCDPISGHVSLFWYQQALGQGPEFLTYFQNEAQLDKSGLPSDRFFAERPEGSVSTLKIQRTQQEDSAVYLCASSPLAGGHKETQYFGPGTRLLVL.

V usage is TRBV2 and J usage is TRBJ2-2, with 12 nucleotides matching TRBD2. This CDR3 is built from 14 residues. With V trimmed by 10 bases and J by 4 bases, 4 bases remained unmatched. The V gene's germline CDR1 is SNHLY and CDR2 FYNNEI. In DNA form, the CDR3 reads TGTGCCACGCTGGGACTAGCGGGCACCGGGGAGCTGTTTTTT. Its translation is CATLGLAGTGELFF.

This clone came up a few times. V usage is TRBV4-2 and J usage is TRBJ1-2, with a tentative D call TRBD1 (6 bases). The CDR3 runs 13 residues. Germline V gene data show CDR1 as LGHNA and CDR2 as YNFKEQ. The V and J ends lost 4 bases and 6 bases respectively, with 12 bases between them. CDR3 nucleotides: TGTGCCAGCAGCCTCCGGGACATGGATGGCTACACCTTC. It codes for CASSLRDMDGYTF.

The chain links TRBV9 to TRBJ2-5; 7 positions agree with TRBD1. This CDR3 is built from 15 residues. V dropped 3 bases and J dropped 5; count of bases not matched to a gene: 10. CDR1 is SGDLS, CDR2 YYNGEE, per germline. The CDR3 sequence: CASSGTGDLFETQYF. CDR3 in DNA: TGTGCCAGCAGCGGTACAGGGGACCTTTTCGAGACCCAGTACTTC. Full variable domain (missing parts from reference TRBV9 and TRBJ2-5): DSGVTQTPKHLITATGQRVTLRCSPRSGDLSVYWYQQSLDQGLQFLIQYYNGEERAKGNILERFSAQQFPDLHSELNLSSLELGDSALYFCASSGTGDLFETQYFGPGTRLLVL.

J is TRBJ2-2 and V is TRBV6-2 or TRBV6-3; a weak D match, TRBD1 (6 bases). The V end lost 2 bases, the J end lost 8 bases, and 18 bases lay between the germline ends. The CDR3 is 16 residues long. Germline loops: CDR1 MNHEY, CDR2 SVGEGT. CDR3 bases: TGTGCCAGCAGTTACGATATTGACAGGAGAAGAGGGGAGCTGTTTTTT. This gives the protein CASSYDIDRRRGELFF.

The V and J genes are TRBV4-3 and TRBJ1-1, with D possibly matching TRBD1 (5 bases). This CDR3 has 14 amino acids. Germline lookup yields CDR1 LGHNA and CDR2 YSLEER. The ends were cut back, 1 base at V and 10 bases at J, with 16 bases in the middle. The CDR3 DNA reads TGCGCCAGCAGCCAAGGGGACTTCGAGGGCGTAGCTTTCTTT. As protein: CASSQGDFEGVAFF.

The chain uses TRBV30 and TRBJ1-2; TRBD1 might be the D (6 bases). The V and J ends lost 1 base and 6 bases respectively, with 15 bases between them. This CDR3 comprises 14 residues. CDR1 and CDR2 (germline): GTSNPN, SVGIG (reference sequence). The CDR3 nucleotides are TGTGCCTGGAGTGGGTTTTCAGGGGCGGATGGCTACACCTTC. Residues: CAWSGFSGADGYTF.

The chain joins TRBV9 to TRBJ2-3; D not certain. V was clipped by 0 bases and J by 2 bases, with 7 bases between them. Germline V gene sequence: CDR1 SGDLS, CDR2 YYNGEE. CDR3 length: 14 amino acids. The CDR3 bases are TGTGCCAGCAGCGTAGATCTTTACACAGATACGCAGTATTTT. Protein product: CASSVDLYTDTQYF.

The chain combines TRBV7-2 with TRBJ2-7, with 9 bases matching TRBD2. J gave up 6 bases and V 0 bases, and 6 bases lay outside the gene matches. This CDR3 has 15 amino acids. Germline-derived CDR1 and CDR2 are SGHTA and FQGNSA. The CDR3 reads CASSLAGLAGREQYF. Written as DNA, the CDR3 is TGTGCCAGCAGCTTAGCGGGACTAGCTGGGCGCGAGCAGTACTTC.